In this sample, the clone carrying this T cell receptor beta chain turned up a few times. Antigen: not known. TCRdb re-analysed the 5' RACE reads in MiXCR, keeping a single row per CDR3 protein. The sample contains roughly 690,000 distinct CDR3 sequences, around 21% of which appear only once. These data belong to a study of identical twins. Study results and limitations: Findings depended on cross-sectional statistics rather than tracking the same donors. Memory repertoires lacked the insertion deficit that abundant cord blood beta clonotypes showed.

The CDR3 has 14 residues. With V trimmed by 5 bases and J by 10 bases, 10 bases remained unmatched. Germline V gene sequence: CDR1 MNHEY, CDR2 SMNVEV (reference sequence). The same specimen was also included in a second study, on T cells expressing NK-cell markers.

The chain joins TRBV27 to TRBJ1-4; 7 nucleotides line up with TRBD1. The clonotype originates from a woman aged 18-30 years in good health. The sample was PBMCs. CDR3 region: CASSGDGDSRKLFF. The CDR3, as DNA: TGTGCCAGCAGTGGGGACGGGGACAGTAGAAAACTGTTTTTT. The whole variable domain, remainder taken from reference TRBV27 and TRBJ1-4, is EAQVTQNPRYLITVTGKKLTVTCSQNMNHEYMSWYRQDPGLGLRQIYYSMNVEVTDKGDVPEGYKVSRKEKRNFPLILESPSPNQTSLYFCASSGDGDSRKLFFGSGTQLSVL.